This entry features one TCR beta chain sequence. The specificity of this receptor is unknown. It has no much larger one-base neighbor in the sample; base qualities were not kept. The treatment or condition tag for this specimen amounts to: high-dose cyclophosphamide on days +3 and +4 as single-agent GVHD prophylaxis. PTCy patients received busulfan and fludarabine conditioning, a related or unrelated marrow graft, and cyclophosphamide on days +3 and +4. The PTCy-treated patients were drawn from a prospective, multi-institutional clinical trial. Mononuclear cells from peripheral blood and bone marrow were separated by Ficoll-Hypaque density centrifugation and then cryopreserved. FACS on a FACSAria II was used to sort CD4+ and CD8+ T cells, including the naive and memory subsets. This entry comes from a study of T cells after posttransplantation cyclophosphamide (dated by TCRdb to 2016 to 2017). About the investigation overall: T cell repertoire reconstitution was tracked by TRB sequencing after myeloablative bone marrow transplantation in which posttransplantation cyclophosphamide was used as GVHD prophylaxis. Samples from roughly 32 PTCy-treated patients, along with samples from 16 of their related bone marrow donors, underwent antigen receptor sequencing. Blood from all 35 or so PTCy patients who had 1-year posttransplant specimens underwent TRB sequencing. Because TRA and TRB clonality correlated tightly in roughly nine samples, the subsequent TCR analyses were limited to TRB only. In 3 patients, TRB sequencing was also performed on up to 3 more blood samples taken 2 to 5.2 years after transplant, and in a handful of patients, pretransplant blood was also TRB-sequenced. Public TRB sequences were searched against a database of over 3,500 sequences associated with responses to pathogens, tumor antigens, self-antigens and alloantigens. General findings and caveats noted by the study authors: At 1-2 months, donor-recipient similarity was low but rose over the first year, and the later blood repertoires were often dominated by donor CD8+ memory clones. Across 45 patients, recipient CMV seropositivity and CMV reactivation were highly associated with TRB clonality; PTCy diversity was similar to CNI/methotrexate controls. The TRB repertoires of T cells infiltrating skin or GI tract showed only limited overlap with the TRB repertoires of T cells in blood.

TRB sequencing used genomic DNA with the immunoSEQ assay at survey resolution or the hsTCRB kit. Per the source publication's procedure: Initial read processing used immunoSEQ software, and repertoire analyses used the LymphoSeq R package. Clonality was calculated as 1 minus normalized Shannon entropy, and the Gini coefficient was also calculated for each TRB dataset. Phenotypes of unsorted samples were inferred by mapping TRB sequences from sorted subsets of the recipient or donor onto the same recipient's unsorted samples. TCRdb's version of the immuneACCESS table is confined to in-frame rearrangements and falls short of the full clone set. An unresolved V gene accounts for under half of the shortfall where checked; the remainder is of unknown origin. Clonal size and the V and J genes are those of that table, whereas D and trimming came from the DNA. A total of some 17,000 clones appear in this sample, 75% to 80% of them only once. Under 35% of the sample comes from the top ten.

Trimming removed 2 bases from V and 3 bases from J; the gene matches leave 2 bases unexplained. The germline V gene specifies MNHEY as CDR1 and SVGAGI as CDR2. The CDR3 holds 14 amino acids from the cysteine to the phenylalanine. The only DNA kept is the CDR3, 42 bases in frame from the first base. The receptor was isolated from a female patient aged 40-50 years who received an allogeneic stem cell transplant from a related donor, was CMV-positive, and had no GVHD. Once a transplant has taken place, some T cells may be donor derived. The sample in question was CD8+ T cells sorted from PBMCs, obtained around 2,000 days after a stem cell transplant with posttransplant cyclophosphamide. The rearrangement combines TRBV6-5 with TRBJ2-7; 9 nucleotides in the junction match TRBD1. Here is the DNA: TGTGCCAGCAGTTACCTGGGACAGGGCTACGAGCAGTACTTC. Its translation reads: CASSYLGQGYEQYF.